This entry lists 4 T cell receptor beta chains sequenced from one sample in a study of shared clonotypes between healthy human individuals. Some clones are missing from TCRdb's copy, which holds only in-frame ones; the method was immunoSEQ multiplex PCR. The sample carries hundreds of thousands of clones, 74% recorded once. The sequenced sample was memory CD4+ T cells sorted from blood. Subset reported: CD45RA-negative fraction. The receptors were gathered from a woman aged 25 to 45 in good health.

In its sample, this clone was seen a few times. The rearrangement uses TRBV30 and TRBJ2-5; no clear D. The better agreement between TRBJ2-7 and the DNA end casts doubt on the J call. CDR1 and CDR2 from the germline V gene are GTSNPN and SVGIG (reference sequence). The length of the CDR3 is 12 residues. The CDR3 DNA is TGTGCCGTCAGGAGCACAACCTACGAGCAGTACTTC. Protein sequence: CAVRSTTYEQYF.

The rearrangement uses TRBV29-1 and TRBJ1-4; D call uncertain. The CDR3 has 13 amino acids. Germline CDR1 is SQVTM and CDR2 is ANQGSEA. With 6 bases removed from V and 7 bases from J, the gap between germline ends came to 15 bases. In nucleotides, the CDR3 is TGCAGCGTCAGCGCCTCTCGGGCTGAAAAACTGTTTTTT. Its protein is CSVSASRAEKLFF.

The rearrangement uses TRBV5-1 and TRBJ2-1; 11 bases agree with TRBD2. Germline V gene data show CDR1 as SGHRS and CDR2 as YFSETQ. Trimming cost V 4 bases and J 10 bases; bases outside gene matches: 10. The CDR3 has 15 amino acids. CDR3 DNA sequence: TGCGCCAGCAGCGTGACTAGCGGGACTTGGAAGGAGCAGTTCTTC. The encoded protein is CASSVTSGTWKEQFF.

This clone is a singleton in its sample. This rearrangement joins TRBV18 to TRBJ2-3; perhaps TRBD2 as D (6 bases). V was cut by 3 bases and J by 0 bases, with 10 bases left in between. Germline V gene lookup returns CDR1 KGHSH and CDR2 LQKENI. CDR3 length equals 15 residues. In DNA form, the CDR3 reads TGTGCCAGCTCACCTCGGGCGGGAAGCACAGATACGCAGTATTTT. Its translation: CASSPRAGSTDTQYF. Filled out from reference TRBV18 and TRBJ2-3, the complete variable domain reads NAGVMQNPRHLVRRRGQEARLRCSPMKGHSHVYWYRQLPEEGLKFMVYLQKENIIDESGMPKERFSAEFPKEGPSILRIQQVVRGDSAAYFCASSPRAGSTDTQYFGPGTRLTVL.